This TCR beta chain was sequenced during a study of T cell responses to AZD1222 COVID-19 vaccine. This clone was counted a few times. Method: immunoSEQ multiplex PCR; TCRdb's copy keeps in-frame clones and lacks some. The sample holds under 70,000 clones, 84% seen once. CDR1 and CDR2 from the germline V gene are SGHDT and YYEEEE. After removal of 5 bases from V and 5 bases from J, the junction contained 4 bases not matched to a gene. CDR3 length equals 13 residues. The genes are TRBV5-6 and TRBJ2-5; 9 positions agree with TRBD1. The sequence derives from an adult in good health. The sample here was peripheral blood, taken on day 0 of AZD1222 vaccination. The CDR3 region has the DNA TGTGCCAGCAGTAGGACAGGGGTTGAGACCCAGTACTTC. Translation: CASSRTGVETQYF.